These T cell receptor beta chains were read from a single sample in a study of control samples from healthy donors and cancer patients. Libraries were prepared by immunoSEQ multiplex PCR; TCRdb keeps only in-frame clonotypes and omits some of them. The sample records about 89,000 clones, around nine tenths being singletons. Sequenced material: blood. The receptors originated from a man between 25 and 39 years old in good health. Each CDR3 is given with its conserved first and last residue. Each record gives: J gene, D gene, CDR3 length, V gene, clone size, CDR3 protein, CDR3 DNA. The D gene is left open where the match is weak. The listing skips clone size in some rows; elsewhere it reads once, few, many or a size class.

>TRBJ2-6|TRBD1|19|TRBV5-6|-
CASSYRPGQVISGANVLTF
TGTGCCAGCAGCTATCGACCGGGACAGGTGATCTCTGGGGCCAACGTCCTGACTTTC
>TRBJ1-2|TRBD1|16|TRBV5-1|-
CASSLGQGAIAYGYTF
TGCGCCAGCAGCCTGGGACAGGGGGCGATCGCCTATGGCTACACCTTC
>TRBJ1-5|-|17|TRBV6-2/TRBV6-3|few
CASSYSGSRTHFSTQHF
TGTGCCAGCAGTTACTCGGGGTCTCGGACACACTTCTCGACCCAGCATTTT
>TRBJ2-1|TRBD2|17|TRBV30|-
CAWSKSSGGLKGNEQFF
TGTGCCTGGAGTAAGTCTAGCGGGGGGTTGAAGGGCAATGAGCAGTTCTTC
>TRBJ1-6|-|16|TRBV4-1|-
CASSLGASSYNSPLHF
TGCGCCAGCAGCCTGGGGGCGAGCTCCTATAATTCACCCCTCCACTTT
>TRBJ2-5|TRBD1|14|TRBV19|-
CASSPPGQGETQYF
TGTGCCAGTAGTCCCCCCGGACAGGGAGAGACCCAGTACTTC
>TRBJ1-3|-|13|TRBV19|-
CASNDGPADTIYF
TGTGCCAGTAATGACGGCCCGGCGGACACCATATATTTT
>TRBJ1-1|TRBD1|14|TRBV5-1|-
CASSAGQGAGEAFF
TGCGCCAGCAGCGCGGGACAGGGGGCAGGTGAAGCTTTCTTT
>TRBJ1-6|-|13|TRBV7-2|-
CASSLEQNSPLHF
TGTGCCAGCAGCTTAGAACAGAATTCACCCCTCCACTTT
>TRBJ1-2|-|14|TRBV18|once
CASSTDLANYGYTF
TGTGCCAGCTCGACGGACTTAGCTAACTATGGCTACACCTTC
>TRBJ2-2|TRBD1|14|TRBV10-1|-
CASSEGQGTGELFF
TGCGCCAGCAGTGAAGGACAGGGCACCGGGGAGCTGTTTTTT